The 12 T cell receptor beta chains listed next were all sequenced from one sample in a study of Ad26.COV2.S vaccination and SARS-CoV-2 variants. The method was immunoSEQ multiplex PCR; TCRdb's version includes in-frame clones alone and lacks a portion of them. The sample holds 240,000 or so clones, around nine tenths seen once. Regarding treatment: roughly 19 received Ad26.COV2.S at low or high dose, single or two shots; about 5 received placebo; per-sample allocation not given. At day 63 after the first vaccine or placebo injection, samples were drawn. Material: peripheral blood, obtained in a trial of Ad26.COV2.S vaccine versus placebo. These receptor sequences come from a person aged 18-65 years who received the Ad26.COV2.S COVID-19 vaccine or a placebo.

In this sample, this clone turned up a few times. The sample holds other DNA sequences that translate to the same CDR3. V gene TRBV7-2 combines with J gene TRBJ2-7; a weak D match, TRBD1 (6 bases). Germline CDR1 SGHTA, CDR2 FQGNSA. The CDR3 is 13 amino acids. Trimming took off 1 base at V and 7 bases at J, with 11 bases between the two ends. The CDR3 spells CASSLEGGLEQYF. The CDR3 bases are TGTGCCAGCAGCTTAGAAGGGGGTTTGGAGCAGTACTTC.

This clone has a single count. The V gene is TRBV4-1, the J gene TRBJ2-3, with a weak D call TRBD2 (6 bases). Germline CDR1 is MGHRA and CDR2 is YSYEKL. Trimming stripped 6 bases from V and 2 bases from J, with 15 bases between. The CDR3 runs to 15 residues. CDR3 coding DNA: TGCGCCAGCAGTTGGAGGGGTTCCGACACAGATACGCAGTATTTT. Its protein product is CASSWRGSDTDTQYF.

The rearrangement links TRBV7-9 to TRBJ2-1, with 11 positions matching TRBD2. The CDR3 runs to 15 residues. Germline trimming cut 5 bases from V and 8 bases from J; bases unmatched to any gene: 8. CDR1 is SEHNR, CDR2 FQNEAQ, per germline (reference sequence). The CDR3 protein is CASSPRLAGRHEQFF. The CDR3 coding sequence is TGTGCCAGCAGCCCCCGACTAGCGGGAAGGCATGAGCAGTTCTTC.

The chain's CDR3 is CASSRGTAMNTEAFF. Here the CDR3 DNA reads TGTGCCAGCAGCCGCGGGACGGCCATGAACACTGAAGCTTTCTTT. J is TRBJ1-1 and V is TRBV5-5, with TRBD1 as a possible D gene (5 bases). The CDR3 is made up of 15 amino acids. Trimming pared 4 bases from V and 0 bases from J, leaving 13 bases between. Germline V gives CDR1 SGHKS, CDR2 YYEKEE (reference sequence).

The V and J genes are TRBV7-2 and TRBJ2-2, with D possibly matching TRBD2 (6 bases). Trimming pared 6 bases from V and 1 base from J, leaving 12 bases between. The germline V gene has CDR1 SGHTA and CDR2 FQGNSA. This CDR3 has 15 amino acids. CDR3 residues: CASSPLRENTGELFF. CDR3 coding DNA: TGTGCCAGCAGTCCCTTGCGGGAGAACACCGGGGAGCTGTTTTTT.

The rearrangement uses TRBV27 and TRBJ2-1, with TRBD2 as a possible D gene (6 bases). Trimming left V 3 bases short and J 10 bases short, with 16 bases between. CDR1 MNHEY and CDR2 SMNVEV come from the germline V gene (reference sequence). CDR3 size: 14 residues. The CDR3 DNA follows: TGTGCCAGCAGTTTCCTCGAGACTAGGGTAGAGCAGTTCTTC. Translation gives CASSFLETRVEQFF.

The chain links TRBV2 to TRBJ2-1; 7 bases align to TRBD2. This CDR3 spans 16 amino acids. V was pared by 6 bases and J by 2 bases, with 10 bases of the junction left unmatched. Germline V gene sequence: CDR1 SNHLY, CDR2 FYNNEI. The CDR3 loop reads CASSRSGVRAYNEQFF. The CDR3 DNA reads TGTGCCAGCAGCAGGAGCGGGGTTCGGGCCTACAATGAGCAGTTCTTC.

This chain links TRBV7-9 with TRBJ2-7, with 7 bases aligning to TRBD1. V lost 5 bases to trimming and J lost 7 bases; unmatched junction nucleotides: 11. CDR3 length equals 14 residues. Per the germline V gene, CDR1 is SEHNR and CDR2 is FQNEAQ (reference sequence). CDR3 loop: CASSPSVIQGEQYF. Here the CDR3 DNA reads TGTGCCAGCAGCCCCAGTGTAATACAGGGGGAGCAGTACTTC.

This rearrangement joins TRBV18 to TRBJ2-7; D is possibly TRBD1 (5 bases). Germline CDR1 is KGHSH and CDR2 is LQKENI. Deletions cut 1 base from V and 2 bases from J, with 6 bases between. CDR3 length: 13 residues. In DNA form, the CDR3 reads TGTGCCAGCTCACCACAAGGGGCCTACGAGCAGTACTTC. Protein: CASSPQGAYEQYF.

V gene TRBV6-5 combines with J gene TRBJ2-5; 8 bases map to TRBD2. V dropped 5 bases and J dropped 2; count of bases not matched to a gene: 7. Germline lookup yields CDR1 MNHEY and CDR2 SVGAGI. The CDR3 length is 15 residues. CDR3 nucleotide sequence: TGTGCCAGCAGTATAGCGGGGTCCCTTCAAGAGACCCAGTACTTC. Protein: CASSIAGSLQETQYF.

The chain carries TRBV5-1 and TRBJ2-2; 11 bases align to TRBD2. The CDR3 totals 18 residues. Germline CDR1 SGHRS, CDR2 YFSETQ. Trimming removed 4 bases from V and 1 base from J; junction bases left unmatched: 9. The CDR3 reads CASSPKRTSGGNTGELFF. The DNA of the CDR3 is TGCGCCAGCAGCCCAAAAAGAACTAGCGGGGGGAACACCGGGGAGCTGTTTTTT.

V usage is TRBV7-2 and J usage is TRBJ1-2; 9 positions agree with TRBD1. V gave up 5 bases and J gave up 7 bases; unmatched junction bases: 5. Germline-derived CDR1 and CDR2 are SGHTA and FQGNSA. CDR3 length equals 13 residues. CDR3 protein: CASSPGTGSGYTF. The DNA for the CDR3 is TGTGCCAGCAGCCCAGGGACAGGGTCTGGCTACACCTTC.